This T cell receptor (beta chain) was sequenced during a study of blood T cell repertoires in COVID-19. Sequencing used immunoSEQ multiplex PCR; TCRdb keeps in-frame clones, though not all of them. Among about 140,000 clones listed, about 87% were seen once. The TCR was taken from a man aged 60 to 75 with active or convalescent COVID-19. Sequenced: peripheral blood.

CDR3 sequence reads: CATAGDGYTF. Written as DNA, the CDR3 is TGTGCCACTGCAGGGGACGGCTACACCTTC. The chain employs TRBV28 and TRBJ1-2; the D gene is possibly TRBD1 (6 bases). In germline, CDR1 is MDHEN, CDR2 SYDVKM. Trimming stripped 10 bases from V and 8 bases from J, with 11 bases between. This CDR3 region has 10 residues.